This T cell receptor beta chain was sequenced for a study of shared clonotypes between healthy human individuals. The study's findings and limits: Clonotype sharing across a few donors was observed for roughly 5% of naive CD4 clonotypes.

In its sample, this clone was seen once. Antigen specificity is unknown. CD4+ cells underwent separation, giving CD45RA+ naive and CD45RA-negative memory subsets. The V gene end was trimmed by 2 bases and the J gene end by 4 bases; junction bases not matched to a gene: 4. The CDR3 contains 15 residues. Germline V gene data show CDR1 as MNHNY and CDR2 as SVGAGI (reference sequence). Assay: immunoSEQ multiplex PCR; the TCRdb copy retains only in-frame clones and omits some. The sample lists roughly 520,000 clones, about 96% occurring once. The V gene is TRBV6-6, the J gene TRBJ1-5; 8 bases are a match to TRBD1. The specimen was naive CD4+ T cells sorted from blood. The subset is: CD45RA+ positively selected. The TCR comes from a woman in her 30s in good health. CDR3 sequence reads: CASSYQGAGNQPQHF. For the CDR3, the DNA is TGTGCCAGCAGTTACCAGGGGGCAGGGAATCAGCCCCAGCATTTT.